Sequencing of this T cell receptor (beta chain) was carried out in a study of PD-1 blockade in classical Hodgkin lymphoma. Background on the study: Treatment was intravenous nivolumab, 3 mg/kg every 2 weeks, until progression. Overall study results and limits: Reported baseline diversity: healthy donors highest, relapsed/refractory patients lowest. CD4+ TCR diversity rose significantly by C4D1, and CD8+ TCR diversity did not.

TCRdb keeps only in-frame clones here, not all; method: immunoSEQ multiplex PCR. The sample shows tens of thousands of clones, about two thirds of them seen only once. Every patient had relapsed following autologous stem cell transplantation, and cohorts differed in brentuximab vedotin exposure. As concerns this clone: The antigen remains unidentified.

This receptor was identified in a human donor with classical Hodgkin lymphoma. The sequences come from peripheral blood mononuclear cells (PBMCs), collected before the second cycle of nivolumab.

The CDR3 loop reads CASSLGTLEYDEQYF. In DNA form, the CDR3 reads TGTGCCAGCAGTCTAGGGACACTCGAATACGACGAGCAGTACTTC. This sequence joins TRBV6-5 and TRBJ2-7; D perhaps matches TRBD1 (6 bases). This CDR3 is built from 15 residues. V dropped 5 bases and J dropped 5 bases, with 19 bases sitting between them. The germline V gene encodes CDR1 MNHEY and CDR2 SVGAGI.